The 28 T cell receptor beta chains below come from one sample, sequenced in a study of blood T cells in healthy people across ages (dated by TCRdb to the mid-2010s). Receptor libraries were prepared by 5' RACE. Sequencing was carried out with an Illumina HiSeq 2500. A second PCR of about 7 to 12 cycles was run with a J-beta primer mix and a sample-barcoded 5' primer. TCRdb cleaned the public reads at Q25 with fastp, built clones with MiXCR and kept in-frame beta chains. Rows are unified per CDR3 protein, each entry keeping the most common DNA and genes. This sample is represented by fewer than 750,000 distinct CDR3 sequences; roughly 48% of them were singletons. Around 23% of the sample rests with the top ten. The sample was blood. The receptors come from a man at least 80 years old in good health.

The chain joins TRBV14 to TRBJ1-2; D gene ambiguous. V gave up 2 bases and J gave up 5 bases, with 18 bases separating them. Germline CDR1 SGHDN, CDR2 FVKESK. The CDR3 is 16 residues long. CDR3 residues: CASSQTTTHRDYGYTF. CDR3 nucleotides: TGTGCCAGCAGCCAAACAACGACCCATCGAGATTATGGCTACACCTTC.

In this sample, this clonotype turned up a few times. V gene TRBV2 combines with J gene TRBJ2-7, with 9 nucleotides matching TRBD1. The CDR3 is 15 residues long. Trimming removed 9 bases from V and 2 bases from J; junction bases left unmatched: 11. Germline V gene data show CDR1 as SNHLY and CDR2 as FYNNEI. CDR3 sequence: CARRVWDRAPYEQYF. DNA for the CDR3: TGTGCCAGGAGGGTTTGGGACAGGGCTCCCTACGAGCAGTACTTC.

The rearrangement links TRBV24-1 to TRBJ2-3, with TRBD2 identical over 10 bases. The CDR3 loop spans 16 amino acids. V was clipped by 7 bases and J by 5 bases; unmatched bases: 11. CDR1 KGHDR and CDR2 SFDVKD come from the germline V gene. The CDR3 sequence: CATSGRSGRERDTQYF. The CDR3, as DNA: TGTGCCACCAGCGGCCGAAGCGGGAGGGAGAGAGATACGCAGTATTTT.

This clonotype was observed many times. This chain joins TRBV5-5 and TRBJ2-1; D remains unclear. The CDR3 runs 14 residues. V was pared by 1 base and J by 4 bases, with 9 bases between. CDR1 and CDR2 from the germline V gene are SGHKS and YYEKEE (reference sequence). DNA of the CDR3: TGTGCCAGCAGCTTGCTTACCGGATACAATGAGCAGTTCTTC. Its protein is CASSLLTGYNEQFF. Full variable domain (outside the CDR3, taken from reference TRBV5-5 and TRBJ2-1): DAGVTQSPTHLIKTRGQQVTLRCSPISGHKSVSWYQQVLGQGPQFIFQYYEKEERGRGNFPDRFSARQFPNYSSELNVNALLLGDSALYLCASSLLTGYNEQFFGPGTRLTVL.

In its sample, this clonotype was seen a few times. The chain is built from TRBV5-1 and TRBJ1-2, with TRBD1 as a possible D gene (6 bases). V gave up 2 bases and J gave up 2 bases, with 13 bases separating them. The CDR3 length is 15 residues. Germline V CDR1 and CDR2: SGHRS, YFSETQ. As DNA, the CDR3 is TGCGCCAGCAGCTTCCTACAGGGCTCGAACTATGGCTACACCTTC. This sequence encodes CASSFLQGSNYGYTF. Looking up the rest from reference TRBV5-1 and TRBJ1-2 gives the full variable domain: KAGVTQTPRYLIKTRGQQVTLSCSPISGHRSVSWYQQTPGQGLQFLFEYFSETQRNKGNFPGRFSGRQFSNSRSEMNVSTLELGDSALYLCASSFLQGSNYGYTFGSGTRLTVV.

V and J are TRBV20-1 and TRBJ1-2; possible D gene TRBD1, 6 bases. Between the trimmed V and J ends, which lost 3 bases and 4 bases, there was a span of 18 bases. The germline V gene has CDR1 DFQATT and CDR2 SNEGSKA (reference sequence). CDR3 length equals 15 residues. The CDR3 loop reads CSARAGDWVGYGYTF. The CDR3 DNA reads TGCAGTGCTAGGGCAGGGGACTGGGTCGGCTATGGCTACACCTTC.

DNA for the CDR3: TGTGCCAGCTCACCGGCGGACAGAGCAAATCAGCCCCAGCATTTT. This codes for CASSPADRANQPQHF. The V gene is TRBV18, the J gene TRBJ1-5, with D possibly TRBD1 on 6 matching bases. V lost 3 bases, J lost 4 bases, and 13 bases lay in between. The CDR3 is 15 amino acids. Germline CDR1 KGHSH, CDR2 LQKENI.

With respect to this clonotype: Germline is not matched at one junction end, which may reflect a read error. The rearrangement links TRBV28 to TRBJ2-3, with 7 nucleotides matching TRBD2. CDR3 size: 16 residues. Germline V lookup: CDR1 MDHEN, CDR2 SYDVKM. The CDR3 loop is CTSRPLGREISDTQYF. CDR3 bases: TGTACCAGCCGCCCCCTTGGGCGGGAGATTTCAGATACGCAGTATTTT.

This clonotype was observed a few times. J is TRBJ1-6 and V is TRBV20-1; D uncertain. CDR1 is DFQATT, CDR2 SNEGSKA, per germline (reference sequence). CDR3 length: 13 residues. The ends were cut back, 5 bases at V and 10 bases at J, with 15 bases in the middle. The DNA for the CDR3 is TGCAGTGCTGGGAGTCCGGCGGGCTCACCCCTCCACTTT. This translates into CSAGSPAGSPLHF.

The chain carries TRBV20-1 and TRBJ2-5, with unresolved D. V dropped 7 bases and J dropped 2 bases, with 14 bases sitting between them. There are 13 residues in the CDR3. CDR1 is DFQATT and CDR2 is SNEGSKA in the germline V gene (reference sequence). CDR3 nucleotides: TGCAGTGGGTCCTTCGCGGTTCAAGAGACCCAGTACTTC. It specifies CSGSFAVQETQYF.

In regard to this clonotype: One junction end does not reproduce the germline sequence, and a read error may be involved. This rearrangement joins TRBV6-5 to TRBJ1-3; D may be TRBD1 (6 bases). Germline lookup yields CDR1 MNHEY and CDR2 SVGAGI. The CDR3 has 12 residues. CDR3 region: CATGGYGNAIYF. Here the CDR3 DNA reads TGTGCCACGGGGGGCTACGGAAACGCCATATATTTT.

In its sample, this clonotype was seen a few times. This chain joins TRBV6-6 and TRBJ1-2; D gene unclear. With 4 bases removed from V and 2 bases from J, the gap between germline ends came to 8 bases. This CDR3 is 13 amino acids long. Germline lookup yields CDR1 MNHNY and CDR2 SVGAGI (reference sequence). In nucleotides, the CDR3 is TGTGCCAGCAGTTTGCCTCCGAACTATGGCTACACCTTC. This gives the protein CASSLPPNYGYTF.

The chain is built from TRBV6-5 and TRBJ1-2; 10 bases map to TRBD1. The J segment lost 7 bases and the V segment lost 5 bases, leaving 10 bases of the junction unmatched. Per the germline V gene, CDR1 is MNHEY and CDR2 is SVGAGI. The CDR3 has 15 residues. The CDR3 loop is CASSTLSDRGFGYTF. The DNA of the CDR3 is TGTGCCAGCAGTACCCTTTCGGACAGGGGGTTTGGCTACACCTTC.

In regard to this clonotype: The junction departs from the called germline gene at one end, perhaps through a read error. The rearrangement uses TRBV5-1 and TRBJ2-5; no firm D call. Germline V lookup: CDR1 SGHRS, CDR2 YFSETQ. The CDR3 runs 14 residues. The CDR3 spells CASILDSPRETQYF. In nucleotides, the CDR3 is TGCGCCAGCATCTTGGATTCCCCTCGAGAGACCCAGTACTTC.

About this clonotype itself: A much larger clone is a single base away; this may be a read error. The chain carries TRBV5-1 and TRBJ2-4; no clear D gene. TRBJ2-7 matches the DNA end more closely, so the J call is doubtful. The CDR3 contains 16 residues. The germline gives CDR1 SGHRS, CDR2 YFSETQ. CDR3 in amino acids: CVSSLMDRKNSYEQYF. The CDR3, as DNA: TGCGTCAGCAGCTTGATGGACCGCAAAAACTCATACGAGCAGTACTTC.

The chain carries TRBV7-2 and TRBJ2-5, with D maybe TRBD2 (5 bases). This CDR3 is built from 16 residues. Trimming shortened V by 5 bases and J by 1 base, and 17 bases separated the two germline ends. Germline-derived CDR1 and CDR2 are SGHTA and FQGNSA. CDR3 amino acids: CASSRTSIRSQETQYF. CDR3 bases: TGTGCCAGCAGCCGAACTAGTATTAGGTCCCAAGAGACCCAGTACTTC.

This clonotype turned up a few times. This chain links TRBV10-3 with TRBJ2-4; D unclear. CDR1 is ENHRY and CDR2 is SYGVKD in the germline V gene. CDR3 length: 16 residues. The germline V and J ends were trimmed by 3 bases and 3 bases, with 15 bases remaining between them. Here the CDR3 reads CAISDGERLGKNIQYF. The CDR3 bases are TGTGCCATCAGTGACGGTGAGCGATTGGGCAAAAACATTCAGTACTTC.

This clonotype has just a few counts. The CDR3 DNA reads TGCAGTGCTAGAGTTTTTAACAATGAGCAGTTCTTC. This translates into CSARVFNNEQFF. The chain recombines TRBV20-1 with TRBJ2-1; D unclear. The CDR3 covers 12 residues. Per the germline V gene, CDR1 is DFQATT and CDR2 is SNEGSKA (reference sequence). The V end was cut by 1 base, the J end by 5 bases, with 6 bases between.

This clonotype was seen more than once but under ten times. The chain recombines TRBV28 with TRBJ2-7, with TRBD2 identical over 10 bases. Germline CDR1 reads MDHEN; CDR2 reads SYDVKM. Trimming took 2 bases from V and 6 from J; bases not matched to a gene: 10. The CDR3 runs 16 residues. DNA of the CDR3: TGTGCCAGCAGTTTAGGTCTAGCGGGAGTGCCAAGCGAGCAGTACTTC. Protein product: CASSLGLAGVPSEQYF.

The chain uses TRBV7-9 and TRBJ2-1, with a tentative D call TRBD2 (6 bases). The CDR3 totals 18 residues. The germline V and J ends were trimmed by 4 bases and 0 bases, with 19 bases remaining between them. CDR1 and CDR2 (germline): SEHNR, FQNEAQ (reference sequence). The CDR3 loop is CASSSTSFTPSSYNEQFF. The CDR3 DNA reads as TGTGCCAGCAGCTCGACTAGTTTTACCCCGAGCTCCTACAATGAGCAGTTCTTC.

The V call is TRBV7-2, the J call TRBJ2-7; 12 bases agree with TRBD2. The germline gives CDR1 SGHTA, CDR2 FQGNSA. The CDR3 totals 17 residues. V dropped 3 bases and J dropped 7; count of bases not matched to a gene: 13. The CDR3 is CASSFPRLAGVANEQYF. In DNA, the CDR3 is TGTGCCAGCAGCTTTCCTAGACTAGCGGGAGTCGCAAATGAGCAGTACTTC.

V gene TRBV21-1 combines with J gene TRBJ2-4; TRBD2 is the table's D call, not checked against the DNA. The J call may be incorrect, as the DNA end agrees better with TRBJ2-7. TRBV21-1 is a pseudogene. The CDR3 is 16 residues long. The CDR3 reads CASSKGVYSGIYEQYF. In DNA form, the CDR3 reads TGTGCCAGCAGCAAAGGGGTTTATAGCGGGATCTACGAGCAGTACTTC.

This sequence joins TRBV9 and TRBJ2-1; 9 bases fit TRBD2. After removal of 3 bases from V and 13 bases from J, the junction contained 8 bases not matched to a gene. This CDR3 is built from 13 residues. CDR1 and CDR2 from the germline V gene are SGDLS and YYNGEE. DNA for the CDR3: TGTGCCAGCAGCGCCGCTAGCGGGGACTTACAGTTCTTC. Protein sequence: CASSAASGDLQFF.

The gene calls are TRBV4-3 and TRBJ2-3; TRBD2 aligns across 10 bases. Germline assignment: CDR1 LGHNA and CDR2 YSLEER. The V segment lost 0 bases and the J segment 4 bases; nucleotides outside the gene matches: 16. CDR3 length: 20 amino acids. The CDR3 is CASSQDTGLGLAGAADTQYF. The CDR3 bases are TGCGCCAGCAGCCAAGATACCGGGCTTGGGCTAGCGGGAGCAGCAGATACGCAGTATTTT.

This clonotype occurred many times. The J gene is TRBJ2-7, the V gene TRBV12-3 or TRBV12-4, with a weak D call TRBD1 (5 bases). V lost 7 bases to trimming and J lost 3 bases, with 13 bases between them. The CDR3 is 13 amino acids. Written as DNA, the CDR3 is TGTGCCAGCAATCACGGCAGGGACTACGAGCAGTACTTC. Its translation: CASNHGRDYEQYF.

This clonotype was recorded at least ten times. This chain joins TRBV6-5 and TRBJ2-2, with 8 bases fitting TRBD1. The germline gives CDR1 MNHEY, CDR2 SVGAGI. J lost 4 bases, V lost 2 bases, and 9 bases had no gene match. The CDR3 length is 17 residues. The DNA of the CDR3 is TGTGCCAGCAGTTACATAGGACAGGGTGGGGGCACCGGGGAGCTGTTTTTT. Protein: CASSYIGQGGGTGELFF.

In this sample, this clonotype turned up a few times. The chain's CDR3 is CASSFWGSEYEQYF. CDR3 nucleotide sequence: TGTGCCAGCAGTTTTTGGGGGAGTGAGTACGAGCAGTACTTC. This rearrangement joins TRBV27 to TRBJ2-7; either TRBD1 or TRBD2 may supply D (5 bases each). V lost 3 bases and J lost 4, with 13 bases in between. This CDR3 spans 14 amino acids. CDR1 and CDR2 from the germline V gene are MNHEY and SMNVEV (reference sequence).

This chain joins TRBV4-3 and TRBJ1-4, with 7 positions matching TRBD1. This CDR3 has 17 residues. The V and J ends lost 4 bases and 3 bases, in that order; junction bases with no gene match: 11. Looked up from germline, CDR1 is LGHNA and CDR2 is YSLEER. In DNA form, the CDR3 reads TGCGCCAGCAGCCCAAGAATGGCGGGACAGCCTAATGAAAAACTGTTTTTT. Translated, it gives CASSPRMAGQPNEKLFF.